This entry features one TCR beta chain sequence. Sequencing used immunoSEQ multiplex PCR; TCRdb keeps in-frame clones, though not all of them. The sample lists roughly 410,000 clones, 80% to 90% seen once, with almost 7.5% in the top ten. The data were taken from a study of Ad26.COV2.S vaccination and SARS-CoV-2 variants. In the study overall: Ad26.COV2.S was injected intramuscularly once or twice, 56 days apart.

Germline V CDR1 and CDR2: MGHRA, YSYEKL. This CDR3 contains 16 residues. Trimming pared 0 bases from V and 2 bases from J, leaving 14 bases between. Stated treatment: 19 received Ad26.COV2.S at low or high dose, single or two shots; about 5 received placebo; per-sample allocation not given. Sample collection was performed on day 63 after the first vaccine or placebo injection. This receptor was taken from a person between 18 and 65 years old who received the Ad26.COV2.S COVID-19 vaccine or a placebo. The chain is built from TRBV4-1 and TRBJ2-7, with D possibly TRBD1 on 6 matching bases. Sequencing used peripheral blood, obtained in a trial of Ad26.COV2.S vaccine versus placebo. This CDR3 reads CASSQDGTGKTYEQYF. Here the CDR3 DNA reads TGCGCCAGCAGCCAAGACGGAACAGGGAAGACCTACGAGCAGTACTTC.